A single sample gave rise to the 15 T cell receptor beta chains below, sequenced in a study of T cell repertoires in cytomegalovirus infection. Each CDR3 protein is one row after TCRdb ran MiXCR on the reads. The sample carries some 500,000 distinct CDR3 sequences, 33% recorded once. No antigens are known for them. Sequencing used cultured PBMCs, obtained from culture after CMV antigen stimulation. These receptors all come from a human donor in good health (CMV status not recorded). Some clones in this sample may be carry-over from other donors' samples.

The chain links TRBV12-3 or TRBV12-4 to TRBJ2-1, with TRBD2 identical over 14 bases. The CDR3 contains 16 residues. V lost 2 bases and J lost 7; bases outside the gene matches: 4. CDR3 nucleotide sequence: TGTGCCAGCAGTTTACGACTAGCGGGAGGGAAAAATGAGCAGTTCTTC. It is translated as CASSLRLAGGKNEQFF.

This clonotype has only one observation. This chain joins TRBV5-4 and TRBJ2-3; either TRBD1 or TRBD2 may supply D (5 bases each). The CDR3 is 16 residues long. Trimming removed 2 bases from V and 0 bases from J, with 13 bases in between. Germline V gene sequence: CDR1 SGHNT, CDR2 YYREEE (reference sequence). The CDR3 DNA sequence: TGTGCCAGCAGCTTAGGGGCCGGGGTTAGCACAGATACGCAGTATTTT. Translation: CASSLGAGVSTDTQYF.

This clonotype was found a few times. This chain uses TRBV27 with TRBJ2-3; no definite D call. In germline, CDR1 is MNHEY, CDR2 SMNVEV (reference sequence). V was pared by 0 bases and J by 1 base, with 14 bases between. The length of the CDR3 is 17 residues. This CDR3 reads CASSLSRVRFGTDTQYF. For the CDR3, the DNA is TGTGCCAGCAGTTTATCCCGGGTGCGATTTGGCACAGATACGCAGTATTTT.

The CDR3 coding sequence is TGCAGTGCTAGAGATAAAGAGGGTAGGGAGACCCAGTACTTC. Its translation is CSARDKEGRETQYF. The chain links TRBV20-1 to TRBJ2-5, with D possibly TRBD2 on 5 matching bases. Trimming removed 0 bases at V and 5 bases at J, with 13 bases between. Germline CDR1 is DFQATT and CDR2 is SNEGSKA (reference sequence). This CDR3 contains 14 residues.

This clonotype was seen repeatedly, ten times or more. This chain links TRBV7-8 with TRBJ2-1; 7 nucleotides line up with TRBD1. V gave up 4 bases and J gave up 7 bases; unmatched junction bases: 16. This CDR3 comprises 17 residues. Germline-derived CDR1 and CDR2 are SGHVS and FQNEAQ. CDR3 in amino acids: CASSSDQTGFGANEQFF. CDR3 coding DNA: TGTGCCAGCAGCTCGGACCAGACAGGGTTCGGGGCAAATGAGCAGTTCTTC. Drawing the rest from reference TRBV7-8 and TRBJ2-1, the complete variable domain is GAGVSQSPRYKVAKRGQDVALRCDPISGHVSLFWYQQALGQGPEFLTYFQNEAQLDKSGLPSDRFFAERPEGSVSTLKIQRTQQEDSAVYLCASSSDQTGFGANEQFFGPGTRLTVL.

This clonotype occurred a few times. The chain has TRBV2 and TRBJ2-1, with TRBD2 matching 10 bases. The CDR3 contains 20 residues. J lost 0 bases, V lost 3 bases, and 14 bases had no gene match. Per germline, CDR1 SNHLY and CDR2 FYNNEI. In nucleotides, the CDR3 is TGTGCCAGCAGTGACCGGTTTCGAGTGTCTAGCGGGAGCTCCTACAATGAGCAGTTCTTC. Protein: CASSDRFRVSSGSSYNEQFF.

This rearrangement joins TRBV5-1 to TRBJ2-4; 11 bases are a match to TRBD2. The germline V gene encodes CDR1 SGHRS and CDR2 YFSETQ. The trim removed 5 bases at V and 6 bases at J, leaving 7 bases unmatched. CDR3 length: 15 residues. CDR3 nucleotides: TGCGCCAGCAGAATGGGACTAGCGGAGGGAAACATTCAGTACTTC. Translated, it gives CASRMGLAEGNIQYF.

Worth noting for this clonotype: No conserved phenylalanine or tryptophan ends this CDR3, so it is likely a read error. The rearrangement links TRBV11-3 to TRBJ2-1; 14 bases are shared with TRBD2. The CDR3 is made up of 19 amino acids. From germline, CDR1 is SGHNT and CDR2 YENEEA. V was clipped by 1 base and J by 8 bases; unmatched bases: 13. As DNA, the CDR3 is TGTGCCAGCAGCTTAGCCTATGGACTAGCGGGAGGTGGTAACGATGAGCAGTTCTGC. Translation: CASSLAYGLAGGGNDEQFC.

V and J are TRBV29-1 and TRBJ1-5; 7 bases agree with TRBD1. The CDR3 is 16 residues long. CDR1 and CDR2 (germline): SQVTM, ANQGSEA. Germline trimming cut 5 bases from V and 7 bases from J; bases unmatched to any gene: 17. The CDR3 DNA follows: TGCAGCGTTCTGGGGATAGGGGGCGGGGTGGGCCAGCCCCAGCATTTT. Translated: CSVLGIGGGVGQPQHF.

The genes are TRBV19 and TRBJ1-2, with D uncertain. V lost 7 bases to trimming and J lost 0 bases, with 18 bases between them. Germline CDR1 LNHDA, CDR2 SQIVND (reference sequence). The CDR3 spans 16 residues. DNA for the CDR3: TGTGCCAGTACCCCCCAGGCGGGGAAACCTAACTATGGCTACACCTTC. This gives the protein CASTPQAGKPNYGYTF.

The table lists this clonotype with a few counts. The chain has TRBV5-4 and TRBJ2-1; no definite D call. Trimming removed 2 bases from V and 0 bases from J, with 12 bases in between. This CDR3 has 16 residues. Germline V gene data show CDR1 as SGHNT and CDR2 as YYREEE (reference sequence). Written as DNA, the CDR3 is TGTGCCAGCAGCTTACCTGGTGGAGTCTCCTACAATGAGCAGTTCTTC. This encodes CASSLPGGVSYNEQFF.

The rearrangement uses TRBV7-8 and TRBJ2-1; D is unresolved. Trimming cost V 5 bases and J 4 bases, with 18 bases left between them. The CDR3 extends over 16 amino acids. Germline CDR1 is SGHVS and CDR2 is FQNEAQ. CDR3 nucleotide sequence: TGTGCCAGCAGCCCCCGGGTAACCCCTCCATACAATGAGCAGTTCTTC. Protein sequence: CASSPRVTPPYNEQFF.

The chain joins TRBV28 to TRBJ1-2; weak D call: TRBD1 (5 bases). Trimming removed 5 bases at V and 5 bases at J, with 12 bases between. There are 13 residues in the CDR3. Germline assignment: CDR1 MDHEN and CDR2 SYDVKM. The DNA for the CDR3 is TGTGCCAGCAGTCTCATGACAGTTTATGGCTACACCTTC. It translates to CASSLMTVYGYTF.

The V and J genes are TRBV7-8 and TRBJ2-1; possibly TRBD1 for D (5 bases). This CDR3 region has 14 residues. Per the germline V gene, CDR1 is SGHVS and CDR2 is FQNEAQ. The V end was cut by 3 bases, the J end by 5 bases, with 11 bases between. The DNA of the CDR3 is TGTGCCAGCAGCTTGCTAGGGGTTGACAATGAGCAGTTCTTC. Translating it yields CASSLLGVDNEQFF.

This chain uses TRBV27 with TRBJ1-4; D is unresolved. CDR3 length: 13 amino acids. Trimming cost V 1 base and J 8 bases, with 8 bases left between them. CDR1 is MNHEY, CDR2 SMNVEV, per germline (reference sequence). The DNA for the CDR3 is TGTGCCAGCAGTTTATTTGCTCGAGAAAAACTGTTTTTT. Its protein product is CASSLFAREKLFF.